A selection of T cell receptor beta chains follows, all from one sample in a study of blood T cell repertoires in COVID-19. The protocol was immunoSEQ multiplex PCR, while the TCRdb copy is restricted to in-frame clones and leaves out a portion. The sample shows fewer than 150,000 clones, 75% to 90% of them seen only once. Sample: peripheral blood. The receptor set was obtained from a human donor in a cohort sampled during active COVID-19. Both conserved end residues are part of each CDR3. The order of the fields is clone size, D gene, J gene, V gene, CDR3 protein, CDR3 DNA. A D gene is named only where the DNA matches it firmly. Some rows mark clone size as missing; the rest say once, few, many or name a class of expanded clone.

.,TRBD2,TRBJ2-2,TRBV19,CAIPAGDTPGELFF,TGTGCCATCCCAGCGGGGGACACCCCCGGGGAGCTGTTTTTT
.,TRBD1,TRBJ2-7,TRBV6-6,CASSPFNVWGQGTREQYF,TGTGCCAGCAGTCCTTTCAACGTCTGGGGACAGGGAACGAGGGAGCAGTACTTC
.,.,TRBJ1-3,TRBV7-9,CASSSTRIKTESGNTIYF,TGTGCCAGCAGCTCAACCCGGATCAAGACAGAGTCTGGAAACACCATATATTTT
.,TRBD1,TRBJ2-5,TRBV7-6,CASSLDRGTGQETQYF,TGTGCCAGCAGCTTAGATCGCGGGACAGGCCAAGAGACCCAGTACTTC
.,TRBD1,TRBJ2-5,TRBV25-1,CASSPATGAETQYF,TGTGCCAGCAGTCCCGCTACAGGGGCCGAGACCCAGTACTTC
.,.,TRBJ2-3,TRBV7-9,CASMALSSTDTQYF,TGTGCCAGCATGGCCCTGTCGAGCACAGATACGCAGTATTTT
.,TRBD2,TRBJ2-1,TRBV14,CASSRQRGRRYNEQFF,TGTGCCAGCAGCCGCCAGCGGGGCCGCCGCTACAATGAGCAGTTCTTC
.,.,TRBJ1-2,TRBV20-1,CSARSGRGYTF,TGCAGTGCTAGGTCCGGGAGGGGCTACACCTTC
.,TRBD1,TRBJ2-1,TRBV7-8,CASSRDRVTSFEQFF,TGTGCCAGCAGCCGAGACAGGGTGACGAGCTTTGAGCAGTTCTTC
.,TRBD1,TRBJ2-2,TRBV7-6,CASSLPPGQESNTGELFF,TGTGCCAGCAGCTTGCCTCCGGGACAGGAGTCGAACACCGGGGAGCTGTTTTTT
.,.,TRBJ1-5,TRBV7-2,CASSPRAGRYSNQPQHF,TGTGCCAGCAGCCCCAGGGCAGGGAGGTATAGCAATCAGCCCCAGCATTTT
.,.,TRBJ2-7,TRBV5-1,CASSSGRTSYEQYF,TGCGCCAGCAGCTCGGGGAGGACCTCCTACGAGCAGTACTTC
.,.,TRBJ1-5,TRBV24-1,CATSDSAGVAGAQHF,TGTGCCACCAGTGATTCGGCAGGGGTGGCGGGGGCCCAGCATTTT
.,.,TRBJ2-7,TRBV9,CASSPKPGLSYEQYF,TGTGCCAGCAGCCCGAAACCGGGACTCTCCTACGAGCAGTACTTC
.,TRBD1,TRBJ1-3,TRBV19,CASRQGTGSGNTIYF,TGTGCCAGTAGACAAGGGACAGGCTCTGGAAACACCATATATTTT
.,.,TRBJ1-2,TRBV7-9,CASSSRTENYGYTF,TGTGCCAGCAGCTCCCGAACAGAGAACTATGGCTACACCTTC
once,.,TRBJ1-6,TRBV6-6,CASSPGIVGGSYNSPLHF,TGTGCCAGCAGTCCAGGGATAGTGGGGGGCTCCTATAATTCACCCCTCCACTTT
.,.,TRBJ2-3,TRBV24-1,CATSDAIEDTQYF,TGTGCCACCAGTGACGCAATCGAGGATACGCAGTATTTT
.,TRBD1,TRBJ1-1,TRBV5-1,CASSEQGDTEAFF,TGCGCCAGCAGCGAACAGGGGGACACTGAAGCTTTCTTT
.,TRBD1,TRBJ1-2,TRBV13,CASSLNRGPGGYTF,TGTGCCAGCAGCTTAAACAGGGGGCCTGGTGGCTACACCTTC
.,.,TRBJ2-5,TRBV7-8,CASSFGGETQYF,TGTGCCAGCAGCTTTGGCGGCGAGACCCAGTACTTC
.,TRBD2,TRBJ2-5,TRBV3-1/TRBV3-2,CASSRSGSGETQYF,TGTGCCAGCAGTCGTAGCGGGAGCGGCGAGACCCAGTACTTC
.,TRBD2,TRBJ2-3,TRBV13,CASSSFGTSGGKTDTQYF,TGTGCCAGCAGCTCTTTCGGGACTAGCGGGGGGAAAACAGATACGCAGTATTTT
.,TRBD2,TRBJ2-1,TRBV3-1/TRBV3-2,CASSQGWGGSYNEQFF,TGTGCCAGCAGCCAAGGTTGGGGGGGCTCCTACAATGAGCAGTTCTTC
.,.,TRBJ2-3,TRBV3-1/TRBV3-2,CASSQDPRADTQYF,TGTGCCAGCAGCCAAGACCCCCGAGCAGATACGCAGTATTTT
.,TRBD1,TRBJ2-5,TRBV5-4,CASSPGQQETQYF,TGTGCCAGCAGCCCGGGACAGCAAGAGACCCAGTACTTC
few,TRBD2,TRBJ2-2,TRBV7-2,CASSSQGTLAGAGELFF,TGTGCCAGCAGCTCCCAAGGGACGCTAGCGGGAGCCGGGGAGCTGTTTTTT
.,.,TRBJ1-1,TRBV7-2,CASSLDPGKSSEAFF,TGTGCCAGCAGCTTAGATCCGGGGAAGAGTTCTGAAGCTTTCTTT
few,TRBD2,TRBJ2-3,TRBV10-3,CAVLRRGDTDTQYF,TGTGCCGTCCTACGACGGGGGGATACGGATACGCAGTATTTT
few,TRBD1,TRBJ1-4,TRBV19,CASSRTGADEKLFF,TGTGCCAGTAGTAGGACAGGGGCCGATGAAAAACTGTTTTTT
.,.,TRBJ2-5,TRBV3-1/TRBV3-2,CASSQKGGQQTQYF,TGTGCCAGCAGCCAGAAGGGGGGGCAGCAGACCCAGTACTTC
.,.,TRBJ2-4,TRBV12-3/TRBV12-4,CASLVSSKNIQYF,TGTGCCAGCTTAGTATCTTCCAAAAACATTCAGTACTTC
.,TRBD2,TRBJ2-3,TRBV5-1,CASSLLAGVGTDTQYF,TGCGCCAGCAGCCTCCTAGCGGGGGTGGGCACAGATACGCAGTATTTT
.,.,TRBJ2-2,TRBV7-2,CASSLRGNTGELFF,TGTGCCAGCAGCTTAAGGGGAAACACCGGGGAGCTGTTTTTT
.,.,TRBJ1-1,TRBV6-5,CASSYSRGQNTEAFF,TGTGCCAGCAGTTACTCGAGGGGACAGAACACTGAAGCTTTCTTT
once,TRBD2,TRBJ2-2,TRBV9,CASSVGSGGLNTGELFF,TGTGCCAGCAGCGTAGGTAGCGGGGGATTGAACACCGGGGAGCTGTTTTTT
.,.,TRBJ2-2,TRBV5-6,CASSVEEGPGELFF,TGTGCCAGCAGCGTCGAGGAGGGCCCCGGGGAGCTGTTTTTT
.,TRBD1,TRBJ1-2,TRBV19,CASRGQGINYGYTF,TGTGCCAGTAGAGGACAGGGCATTAACTATGGCTACACCTTC
.,TRBD2,TRBJ2-1,TRBV6-1,CASSGAGGPSYNEQFF,TGTGCCAGCAGTGGAGCGGGAGGGCCCTCCTACAATGAGCAGTTCTTC
.,.,TRBJ1-2,TRBV27,CASSSPLGGGGYGYTF,TGTGCCAGCAGTTCTCCCCTCGGGGGGGGTGGCTATGGCTACACCTTC
.,.,TRBJ1-1,TRBV5-6,CASSPSGQTEAFF,TGTGCCAGCAGCCCATCCGGACAGACTGAAGCTTTCTTC
.,TRBD1,TRBJ2-1,TRBV7-2,CASSLMWGQGYNEQFF,TGTGCCAGCAGCTTAATGTGGGGACAGGGATACAATGAGCAGTTCTTC
.,TRBD1,TRBJ1-1,TRBV7-3,CASSQTGANTEAFF,TGTGCCAGCAGCCAGACAGGGGCCAACACTGAAGCTTTCTTT
.,TRBD2,TRBJ2-3,TRBV15,CATSSDSGGSTDTQYF,TGTGCCACCAGCAGTGATAGCGGGGGAAGCACAGATACGCAGTATTTT